These 6 T cell receptor beta chains were sequenced from one sample in a study of blood T cell repertoires in COVID-19. Clones were read by immunoSEQ multiplex PCR, and TCRdb kept only the in-frame ones, dropping some. This sample has 99,000 or so clones, with roughly 76% found just once. Input material: peripheral blood. The receptor set was obtained from a woman in her seventies with acute or convalescent COVID-19.

The gene calls are TRBV9 and TRBJ2-7; the match to TRBD2 covers 8 bases. In germline, CDR1 is SGDLS, CDR2 YYNGEE. The V gene end was trimmed by 0 bases and the J gene end by 4 bases; junction bases not matched to a gene: 6. The CDR3 has 15 residues. CDR3 in amino acids: CASSVAGLGSYEQYF. CDR3 coding DNA: TGTGCCAGCAGCGTAGCGGGACTAGGTTCTTACGAGCAGTACTTC.

V is TRBV15 and J is TRBJ2-3; 12 nucleotides align to TRBD2. The CDR3 covers 16 residues. V dropped 5 bases and J dropped 3; count of bases not matched to a gene: 6. CDR1 is LNHNV, CDR2 YYDKDF, per germline (reference sequence). The CDR3, as DNA: TGTGCCACCAGCGATCTAGCGGGAGGGCCGACAGATACGCAGTATTTT. Protein product: CATSDLAGGPTDTQYF.

V gene TRBV18 combines with J gene TRBJ2-1, with D possibly matching TRBD2 (6 bases). The ends were cut back, 4 bases at V and 7 bases at J, with 23 bases in the middle. The CDR3 length is 17 residues. CDR1 is KGHSH and CDR2 is LQKENI in the germline V gene. The DNA of the CDR3 is TGTGCCAGCTCACGCAGATCTCGCCGGGACGGAGGGAATGAGCAGTTCTTC. Its protein is CASSRRSRRDGGNEQFF.

This clone was detected only once. The rearrangement joins TRBV19 to TRBJ1-5; 8 bases map to TRBD1. The CDR3 consists of 15 residues. CDR1 LNHDA and CDR2 SQIVND come from the germline V gene (reference sequence). Trimming removed 7 bases from V and 7 bases from J; junction bases left unmatched: 12. CDR3 sequence: CASKDRGGLSQPQHF. The CDR3 DNA sequence: TGTGCCAGTAAAGACAGGGGTGGCCTGTCACAGCCCCAGCATTTT.

The V call is TRBV6-5, the J call TRBJ1-1; D remains ambiguous. Per the germline V gene, CDR1 is MNHEY and CDR2 is SVGAGI. The CDR3 sequence is 12 residues long. With 3 bases removed from V and 2 bases from J, the gap between germline ends came to 4 bases. Here the CDR3 reads CASSYSNTEAFF. The CDR3 region has the DNA TGTGCCAGCAGTTATAGTAACACTGAAGCTTTCTTT.

The chain combines TRBV9 with TRBJ2-5; 11 positions match TRBD1. Germline V CDR1 and CDR2: SGDLS, YYNGEE. The trim removed 3 bases at V and 5 bases at J, leaving 6 bases unmatched. This CDR3 is 15 amino acids long. CDR3 loop: CASSGGQGAWETQYF. The CDR3 nucleotides read TGTGCCAGCAGCGGCGGACAGGGGGCTTGGGAGACCCAGTACTTC.